Described below is a single TCR beta chain sequence and its context. Its antigen is unidentified. The germline gives CDR1 SNHLY, CDR2 FYNNEI. The V end was cut by 7 bases, the J end by 5 bases, with 15 bases between. CDR3 length: 13 residues. This sample is drawn from a study of Ad26.COV2.S vaccination and SARS-CoV-2 variants. The assay was immunoSEQ multiplex PCR, and TCRdb's table has in-frame clones only and misses some. The repertoire holds 350,000 to 450,000 clones, with around 90% as singletons. Notes on the study in general: Placebo recipients trailed vaccine recipients in spike-specific TCR breadth.

The chain couples TRBV2 to TRBJ2-7; D perhaps matches TRBD1 (5 bases). The source material was peripheral blood, sampled after recovery from COVID-19. The clonotype was recovered from a human donor who had recovered from COVID-19. The CDR3 spells CASTVQGINEQYF. The CDR3 DNA reads as TGTGCCAGCACCGTTCAGGGAATCAACGAGCAGTACTTC.